One sample yielded the 11 T cell receptor beta chains listed below, sequenced in a study of blood T cell repertoires in COVID-19. Sequencing used immunoSEQ multiplex PCR; TCRdb keeps in-frame clones, though not all of them. The sample has 20,000 to 30,000 clones; just over 90% are singletons. The sample taken for sequencing was peripheral blood. The source is a man aged 70 or older with active COVID-19.

This chain links TRBV7-9 with TRBJ2-7; D is possibly TRBD2 (6 bases). Germline V gives CDR1 SEHNR, CDR2 FQNEAQ (reference sequence). There are 15 residues in the CDR3. V dropped 2 bases and J dropped 0 bases, with 11 bases sitting between them. The CDR3 bases are TGTGCCAGCAGCTTAATGGGCGGGACCTCCTACGAGCAGTACTTC. It codes for CASSLMGGTSYEQYF.

The chain is built from TRBV6-6 and TRBJ2-7; 7 bases fit TRBD1. The germline CDR1 and CDR2 sequences are MNHNY and SVGAGI (reference sequence). V trimming: 4 bases; J trimming: 5 bases; junction bases outside the gene matches: 11. This CDR3 has 15 amino acids. CDR3 bases: TGTGCCAGCAGTTCTAGGACAGGAGAGCTAAACGAGCAGTACTTC. Translated, it gives CASSSRTGELNEQYF.

The CDR3 sequence is CASSLQGANYGYTF. The DNA of the CDR3 is TGCGCCAGCAGCTTGCAGGGGGCGAACTATGGCTACACCTTC. The chain has TRBV5-1 and TRBJ1-2; 8 positions match TRBD1. The CDR3 has 14 amino acids. Germline lookup yields CDR1 SGHRS and CDR2 YFSETQ. After removal of 1 base from V and 2 bases from J, the junction contained 1 base not matched to a gene.

The chain uses TRBV24-1 and TRBJ2-1; no clear D. Trimming shortened V by 0 bases and J by 2 bases, and 4 bases separated the two germline ends. The CDR3 totals 14 residues. Germline values: CDR1 KGHDR, CDR2 SFDVKD. The CDR3 protein is CATSDLNTYNEQFF. Written as DNA, the CDR3 is TGTGCCACCAGTGATTTGAACACCTACAATGAGCAGTTCTTC.

The chain is built from TRBV7-6 and TRBJ2-7, with a weak D call TRBD1 (5 bases). V was trimmed by 6 bases and J by 2 bases, leaving 20 bases between them. Germline CDR1 and CDR2: SGHVS and FNYEAQ. The CDR3 sequence is 16 residues long. The CDR3 loop reads CASSPGRSGIAYEQYF. The CDR3 nucleotides are TGTGCCAGCAGTCCTGGTCGTTCAGGGATCGCCTACGAGCAGTACTTC.

The chain links TRBV5-1 to TRBJ2-5, with 9 bases that match TRBD2. With 0 bases clipped from V and 1 base from J, the junction kept 1 base outside the gene matches. Germline assignment: CDR1 SGHRS and CDR2 YFSETQ. This CDR3 spans 15 amino acids. The CDR3 loop reads CASSLGLAVQETQYF. CDR3 DNA sequence: TGCGCCAGCAGCTTGGGACTAGCGGTCCAAGAGACCCAGTACTTC.

Here the CDR3 DNA reads TGTGCCTGGAGTGGGCAACAGGGAGCCAAAAACATTCAGTACTTC. This encodes CAWSGQQGAKNIQYF. The chain joins TRBV30 to TRBJ2-4, with D possibly being TRBD1 (6 bases). V lost 1 base, J lost 0 bases, and 10 bases lay in between. Germline lookup yields CDR1 GTSNPN and CDR2 SVGIG (reference sequence). CDR3 size: 15 residues.

V and J are TRBV7-6 and TRBJ1-2, with 10 nucleotides matching TRBD1. This CDR3 contains 15 residues. The V and J ends lost 5 bases and 8 bases, in that order; junction bases with no gene match: 11. Germline V gene lookup returns CDR1 SGHVS and CDR2 FNYEAQ. CDR3 loop: CASSPPGTGVEGYTF. The CDR3 DNA reads as TGTGCCAGCAGCCCCCCCGGGACAGGGGTTGAGGGCTACACCTTC.

This clone was found once. The rearrangement uses TRBV10-3 and TRBJ1-1; D gene ambiguous. The CDR3 covers 13 residues. The ends were cut back, 0 bases at V and 4 bases at J, with 6 bases in the middle. CDR1 and CDR2 (germline): ENHRY, SYGVKD. The CDR3 DNA reads TGTGCCATCAGTGAGTCTGGTAGCACTGAAGCTTTCTTT. Protein: CAISESGSTEAFF.

This clone was seen once. The chain uses TRBV5-1 and TRBJ2-3, with D maybe TRBD1 (5 bases). Germline CDR1 and CDR2: SGHRS and YFSETQ. The V and J ends lost 0 bases and 12 bases respectively, with 14 bases between them. The CDR3 consists of 13 residues. In DNA, the CDR3 is TGCGCCAGCAGCTTGGTTTCCCAGGGAATCCAGTATTTT. Protein sequence: CASSLVSQGIQYF.

J is TRBJ1-5 and V is TRBV19, with 10 bases matching TRBD1. The CDR3 runs 17 residues. V shed 7 bases, J shed 0 bases, and the junction held 9 bases outside the gene matches. Germline V gene sequence: CDR1 LNHDA, CDR2 SQIVND (reference sequence). The DNA of the CDR3 is TGTGCCAGTATCGCGAGACAGGGGGCTTATAGCAATCAGCCCCAGCATTTT. Translation gives CASIARQGAYSNQPQHF.